One and the same sample provided the 11 T cell receptor beta chains below, sequenced in a study of CD8 T cells in Susac syndrome. A quantity of about 0.5 to 1 ug RNA underwent reverse transcription using random hexamers. TCRdb independently ran MiXCR on the immunoSEQ multiplex PCR reads; one entry per CDR3 protein. This sample has some 210,000 distinct CDR3 sequences, with over 90% found just once. The material sequenced was CD4+ T cells from PBMCs. The receptor source for this set is a human donor with Susac syndrome.

This clonotype appeared a single time. This rearrangement joins TRBV5-1 to TRBJ2-2, with 8 bases lining up with TRBD1. Germline V gives CDR1 SGHRS, CDR2 YFSETQ. CDR3 size: 16 residues. The V and J ends lost 4 bases and 1 base, in that order; junction bases with no gene match: 6. The CDR3 here is CASSISGTGNTGELFF. The CDR3 bases are TGCGCCAGCAGCATATCCGGGACAGGGAACACCGGGGAGCTGTTTTTT.

The CDR3 DNA sequence: TGTGCCAGCAGTGAATCAAGAGACAACTACGAGCAGTACTTC. Protein sequence: CASSESRDNYEQYF. The rearrangement uses TRBV25-1 and TRBJ2-7; D ambiguous. The germline V gene encodes CDR1 MGHDK and CDR2 SYGVNS. The CDR3 totals 14 residues. V dropped 1 base and J dropped 3 bases, with 10 bases sitting between them.

The genes are TRBV6-5 and TRBJ2-5; D tentatively fits TRBD1 or TRBD2 (6 bases each). Trimming removed 6 bases at V and 7 bases at J, with 18 bases between. The CDR3 is 14 amino acids. The germline gives CDR1 MNHEY, CDR2 SVGAGI. CDR3 amino acids: CASREGGPTRTQYF. As DNA, the CDR3 is TGTGCCAGCAGGGAGGGGGGTCCCACAAGGACCCAGTACTTC.

The genes are TRBV2 and TRBJ2-3; D is possibly TRBD1 (6 bases). The CDR3 has 13 amino acids. Germline V gene lookup returns CDR1 SNHLY and CDR2 FYNNEI. Trimming took 7 bases from V and 4 from J, leaving 12 bases between them. This CDR3 is CASKWQGSDTQYF. The CDR3 nucleotides are TGTGCCAGCAAGTGGCAGGGGTCAGATACGCAGTATTTT. The variable domain in full, completed from reference TRBV2 and TRBJ2-3, reads EPEVTQTPSHQVTQMGQEVILRCVPISNHLYFYWYRQILGQKVEFLVSFYNNEISEKSEIFDDQFSVERPDGSNFTLKIRSTKLEDSAMYFCASKWQGSDTQYFGPGTRLTVL.

V is TRBV28 and J is TRBJ1-3; the D gene is possibly TRBD1 (5 bases). Germline CDR1 is MDHEN and CDR2 is SYDVKM. The V end was cut by 6 bases, the J end by 1 base, with 10 bases between. This CDR3 comprises 14 residues. The CDR3 reads CASSPGISGNTIYF. The CDR3 DNA follows: TGTGCCAGCAGCCCAGGGATTTCTGGAAACACCATATATTTT.

The J gene is TRBJ1-2, the V gene TRBV2, with D uncertain. Germline lookup yields CDR1 SNHLY and CDR2 FYNNEI. CDR3 length equals 12 residues. Trimming took 1 base from V and 4 from J, leaving 4 bases between them. The CDR3 sequence: CASSEGAYGYTF. In nucleotides, the CDR3 is TGTGCCAGCAGTGAAGGGGCCTATGGCTACACCTTC.

The rearrangement uses TRBV25-1 and TRBJ1-2, with 9 bases fitting TRBD1. In germline, CDR1 is MGHDK, CDR2 SYGVNS. J gave up 4 bases and V 3 bases, and 12 bases lay outside the gene matches. The CDR3 is 17 residues long. DNA of the CDR3: TGTGCCAGCAGTGATCCGGGACAGGGAGGGTTGTTCTATGGCTACACCTTC. Amino acids: CASSDPGQGGLFYGYTF.

The chain employs TRBV28 and TRBJ1-6; weak D call: TRBD1 (5 bases). Germline assignment: CDR1 MDHEN and CDR2 SYDVKM. The V end was cut by 5 bases, the J end by 6 bases, with 14 bases between. There are 15 residues in the CDR3. CDR3 nucleotides: TGTGCCAGCAGTGCTGGGGGGAGGGGTAATTCACCCCTCCACTTT. Protein sequence: CASSAGGRGNSPLHF.

This chain links TRBV27 with TRBJ1-6, with a possible D match to TRBD1 (5 bases). The CDR3 sequence is 14 residues long. Germline V gene lookup returns CDR1 MNHEY and CDR2 SMNVEV (reference sequence). Deletions cut 8 bases from V and 9 bases from J, with 17 bases between. This CDR3 reads CASRFPGSRSPLHF. Written as DNA, the CDR3 is TGTGCCAGCCGCTTCCCAGGGAGTCGTTCACCCCTCCACTTT.

This clonotype was seen just once. V gene TRBV25-1 combines with J gene TRBJ2-1; possible D gene TRBD1, 6 bases. The CDR3 sequence is 15 residues long. Per germline, CDR1 MGHDK and CDR2 SYGVNS. Trimming removed 1 base at V and 7 bases at J, with 14 bases between. The CDR3 DNA is TGTGCCAGCAGTGAATTGGGGGCCAGGTATAATGAGCAGTTCTTC. Its protein is CASSELGARYNEQFF.

The V and J genes are TRBV30 and TRBJ1-1, with D unresolved. V lost 1 base and J 4 bases, leaving 10 bases between the germline ends. This CDR3 is 13 amino acids long. Germline CDR1 reads GTSNPN; CDR2 reads SVGIG (reference sequence). CDR3 sequence (DNA): TGTGCCTGGAGTGGGACCTGGGGCACTGAAGCTTTCTTT. Amino acid sequence: CAWSGTWGTEAFF.